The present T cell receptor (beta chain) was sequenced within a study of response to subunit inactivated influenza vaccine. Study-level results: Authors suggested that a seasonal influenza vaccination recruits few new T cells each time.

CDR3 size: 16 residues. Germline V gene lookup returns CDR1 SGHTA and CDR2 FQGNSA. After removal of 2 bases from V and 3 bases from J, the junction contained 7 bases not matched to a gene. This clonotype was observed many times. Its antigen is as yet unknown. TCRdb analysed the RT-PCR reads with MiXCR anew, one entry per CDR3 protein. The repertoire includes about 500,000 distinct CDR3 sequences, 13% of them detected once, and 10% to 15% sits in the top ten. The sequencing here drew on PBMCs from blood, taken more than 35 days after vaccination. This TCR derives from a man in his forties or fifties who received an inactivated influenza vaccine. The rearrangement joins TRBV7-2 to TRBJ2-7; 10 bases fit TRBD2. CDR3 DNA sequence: TGTGCCAGCAGCTTAAATCCAGCTAGCGGGGGCTACGAGCAGTACTTC. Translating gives CASSLNPASGGYEQYF.